This T cell receptor (beta chain) was captured in a study of T cell responses to AZD1222 COVID-19 vaccine. Overall study findings and caveats: Recipients of two AZD1222 doses showed rising Spike-specific TCR breadth and depth.

CDR1 is LNHDA, CDR2 SQIVND, per germline (reference sequence). The V gene end was trimmed by 4 bases and the J gene end by 2 bases; junction bases not matched to a gene: 14. This CDR3 spans 20 amino acids. TCRdb's copy holds only in-frame clones and misses some; the assay was immunoSEQ multiplex PCR. This table has more than 90,000 clones, roughly 90% appearing once. Points on this clone: Its specificity is unknown.

This receptor was identified in an adult who received the AZD1222 COVID-19 vaccine. Source: peripheral blood, taken 28 days after the second AZD1222 dose. The rearrangement joins TRBV19 to TRBJ2-1; the match to TRBD2 covers 13 bases. DNA of the CDR3: TGTGCCAGTAGTAGGACTAGCGGGAGAATGGGGGGTTTAACCTACAATGAGCAGTTCTTC. This gives the protein CASSRTSGRMGGLTYNEQFF.